Listed here are 18 T cell receptor beta chains from one sample, sequenced in a study of patients and donors after allogeneic stem cell transplantation. Via MiXCR, TCRdb re-called the RT-PCR reads, giving one row per CDR3 protein. Altogether roughly 200,000 distinct CDR3 sequences are present, over 30% being singletons, with the ten largest covering approximately 10%. Sequences were obtained from blood, either unsorted or a sorted T cell fraction (not recorded which). The receptors originated from a human donor who was either an allogeneic HSCT recipient or a stem cell or donor lymphocyte infusion donor (not recorded which). It is not recorded whose cells these are; they may come from a transplant donor.

The chain recombines TRBV18 with TRBJ1-3, with 10 bases aligning to TRBD1. Germline assignment: CDR1 KGHSH and CDR2 LQKENI. V lost 4 bases to trimming and J lost 7 bases; unmatched junction nucleotides: 7. The CDR3 totals 15 residues. CDR3 nucleotides: TGTGCCAGCTCACTCGCAGGACAGGGGGAGAACACCATATATTTT. This encodes CASSLAGQGENTIYF.

The genes are TRBV7-9 and TRBJ2-3; a weak D match, TRBD2 (6 bases). The germline CDR1 and CDR2 sequences are SEHNR and FQNEAQ (reference sequence). The CDR3 has 16 amino acids. The V and J ends lost 2 bases and 0 bases respectively, with 12 bases between them. CDR3 nucleotides: TGTGCCAGCAGCTTAAAAAAGGGACTTAGCACAGATACGCAGTATTTT. Encoded protein: CASSLKKGLSTDTQYF.

This chain connects TRBV2 to TRBJ1-1, with D tentatively TRBD1 (5 bases). This CDR3 spans 14 amino acids. V was clipped by 0 bases and J by 4 bases, with 9 bases between them. Looked up from germline, CDR1 is SNHLY and CDR2 is FYNNEI. The CDR3: CASSEAGLTTEAFF. The CDR3 DNA follows: TGTGCCAGCAGTGAAGCGGGGCTCACCACTGAAGCTTTCTTT. The full variable domain, completed using reference TRBV2 and TRBJ1-1, is EPEVTQTPSHQVTQMGQEVILRCVPISNHLYFYWYRQILGQKVEFLVSFYNNEISEKSEIFDDQFSVERPDGSNFTLKIRSTKLEDSAMYFCASSEAGLTTEAFFGQGTRLTVV.

The chain combines TRBV20-1 with TRBJ1-2; D perhaps matches TRBD1 (5 bases). This CDR3 contains 13 residues. The ends were cut back, 2 bases at V and 4 bases at J, with 11 bases in the middle. Germline V lookup: CDR1 DFQATT, CDR2 SNEGSKA (reference sequence). The CDR3 spells CSARPQGSYGYTF. CDR3 in DNA: TGCAGTGCTAGACCGCAGGGTAGCTATGGCTACACCTTC.

The chain joins TRBV5-6 to TRBJ2-3; D gene ambiguous. The germline gives CDR1 SGHDT, CDR2 YYEEEE. Trimming left V 1 base short and J 4 bases short, with 10 bases between. This CDR3 spans 14 amino acids. The CDR3 nucleotides are TGTGCCAGCAGCTTGAAGCTGCCGGCAGATACGCAGTATTTT. Its translation is CASSLKLPADTQYF.

This rearrangement joins TRBV4-3 to TRBJ2-2; D possibly corresponds to TRBD2 (6 bases). V lost 8 bases to trimming and J lost 3 bases, with 7 bases between them. The CDR3 contains 12 residues. The germline CDR1 and CDR2 sequences are LGHNA and YSLEER. Here the CDR3 DNA reads TGCGCCAGCGCGGGATACACCGGGGAGCTGTTTTTT. As protein: CASAGYTGELFF.

V is TRBV4-3 and J is TRBJ2-1, with TRBD2 matching 13 bases. The germline V gene has CDR1 LGHNA and CDR2 YSLEER. V was clipped by 4 bases and J by 0 bases; unmatched bases: 9. CDR3 length: 19 amino acids. The CDR3 spells CASSPGLAGAESSYNEQFF. CDR3 bases: TGCGCCAGCAGCCCCGGACTAGCGGGGGCTGAGAGCTCCTACAATGAGCAGTTCTTC.

CDR3 in DNA: TGTGCCAGCTCACAAAATGAGGGACAGGTGATAAACTATGGCTACACCTTC. Translating gives CASSQNEGQVINYGYTF. This chain joins TRBV18 and TRBJ1-2; 8 nucleotides line up with TRBD1. Germline lookup yields CDR1 KGHSH and CDR2 LQKENI. The CDR3 has 17 residues. The V and J ends lost 4 bases and 2 bases, in that order; junction bases with no gene match: 12.

The rearrangement joins TRBV29-1 to TRBJ2-7; either TRBD1 or TRBD2 may fit D (5 bases each). CDR1 and CDR2 (germline): SQVTM, ANQGSEA. V lost 5 bases, J lost 5 bases, and 19 bases lay in between. The CDR3 runs 14 residues. CDR3 protein: CSVSLRDLGDEQYF. The CDR3 nucleotides read TGCAGCGTTAGTCTAAGGGACCTGGGGGACGAGCAGTACTTC.

The chain couples TRBV5-1 to TRBJ2-1, with D tentatively TRBD2 (5 bases). The CDR3 runs 13 residues. Trimming left V 7 bases short and J 0 bases short, with 8 bases between. Looked up from germline, CDR1 is SGHRS and CDR2 is YFSETQ. The CDR3 spells CASGSSSYNEQFF. DNA of the CDR3: TGCGCCAGCGGGAGTAGCTCCTACAATGAGCAGTTCTTC.

This clonotype came up a few times. The chain joins TRBV6-5 to TRBJ2-3; 7 bases match TRBD2. V lost 6 bases and J lost 1; bases outside the gene matches: 7. The germline CDR1 and CDR2 sequences are MNHEY and SVGAGI. The CDR3 is 15 residues long. CDR3 DNA: TGTGCCAGCAGGACTCGGGGGGAAGGCACAGATACGCAGTATTTT. The encoded protein is CASRTRGEGTDTQYF.

The sample holds a few counts of this clonotype. The rearrangement uses TRBV2 and TRBJ1-5; no firm D call. CDR3 length: 15 amino acids. Germline V gene sequence: CDR1 SNHLY, CDR2 FYNNEI. V lost 1 base and J 9 bases, leaving 16 bases between the germline ends. As DNA, the CDR3 is TGTGCCAGCAGTGAAGTGCACTGGGCTAAATGGCCCCAGCATTTT. Translating it yields CASSEVHWAKWPQHF.

This clonotype has just a few counts. V and J are TRBV9 and TRBJ1-2; TRBD1 is a possible D gene (5 bases). The V and J ends lost 0 bases and 4 bases respectively, with 13 bases between them. The germline CDR1 and CDR2 sequences are SGDLS and YYNGEE. This CDR3 region has 15 residues. The DNA for the CDR3 is TGTGCCAGCAGCGTAGGGCAGGGAGGACCCTATGGCTACACCTTC. This encodes CASSVGQGGPYGYTF.

About this clonotype: One junction end disagrees with the germline gene, perhaps due to a read error. The rearrangement links TRBV5-1 to TRBJ1-1; D may be TRBD1 (6 bases). The CDR3 extends over 13 amino acids. In germline, CDR1 is SGHRS, CDR2 YFSETQ. The CDR3 coding sequence is TGCGCCAGCATCTTGAAAAGTCAGGGGTGGGCTTTCTTT. Its protein product is CASILKSQGWAFF. Combining the CDR3 with reference TRBV5-1 and TRBJ1-1 gives the whole variable domain KAGVTQTPRYLIKTRGQQVTLSCSPISGHRSVSWYQQTPGQGLQFLFEYFSETQRNKGNFPGRFSGRQFSNSRSEMNVSTLELGDSALYLCASILKSQGWAFFGQGTRLTVV.

CDR3 in amino acids: CASRSGTGGARTEAFF. CDR3 nucleotides: TGTGCCAGCAGATCCGGGACAGGGGGCGCGCGGACTGAAGCTTTCTTT. The J gene is TRBJ1-1, the V gene TRBV6-6; TRBD1 agrees at 12 bases. Unmatched junction bases numbered 10, after V lost 6 bases and J lost 5 bases. This CDR3 has 16 residues. Germline lookup yields CDR1 MNHNY and CDR2 SVGAGI (reference sequence).

The table lists this clonotype with a few counts. The J gene is TRBJ1-3, the V gene TRBV6-5; tentative D call: TRBD1 (5 bases). Germline-derived CDR1 and CDR2 are MNHEY and SVGAGI. V was clipped by 5 bases and J by 2 bases, with 16 bases between them. There are 16 residues in the CDR3. CDR3 nucleotides: TGTGCCAGCAGTAAACATCAGGGTTTTCCTGGAAACACCATATATTTT. Amino acids: CASSKHQGFPGNTIYF.

This clonotype was observed a few times. The chain recombines TRBV6-6 with TRBJ1-2; maybe TRBD1 (5 bases). The CDR3 extends over 10 amino acids. The germline V gene has CDR1 MNHNY and CDR2 SVGAGI (reference sequence). The CDR3: CATALDGYTF. CDR3 DNA: TGTGCGACAGCCCTTGATGGCTACACCTTC.

V and J are TRBV4-3 and TRBJ1-5; the D is unclear. V was shortened by 0 bases and J by 3 bases, with 6 bases between the two germline ends. This CDR3 has 14 residues. Per the germline V gene, CDR1 is LGHNA and CDR2 is YSLEER. The CDR3 coding sequence is TGCGCCAGCAGCCAAGATCCCAACAATCAGCCCCAGCATTTT. This codes for CASSQDPNNQPQHF.